The clone carrying this TCR beta chain was counted a few times. The sample belongs to a study of T cells after yellow fever vaccination. TCRdb fed the 5' RACE reads into MiXCR, producing one record per CDR3 protein. The data contain under 55,000 distinct CDR3 sequences, about 6.6% of them singletons. Overall study results and limits: Most primary-vaccination clones recurred post-booster (around 97% CD4, 85% to 90% CD8).

Per the germline V gene, CDR1 is SGHTA and CDR2 is FQGNSA. V gave up 5 bases and J gave up 5 bases, with 12 bases separating them. This CDR3 comprises 13 residues. The V and J genes are TRBV7-2 and TRBJ2-5; D ambiguous. The sequenced sample was CD8+ T cells not binding an NS4B(214-222) dextramer, sorted from PBMCs, obtained around 45 days after the first yellow fever vaccination. This sequence was found in a man between 18 and 35 years old who received the YFV17D yellow fever vaccine. The CDR3, as DNA: TGTGCCAGCAGCCAGCCCCCTTTGGAGACCCAGTACTTC. Amino acid sequence: CASSQPPLETQYF.